The rows below give T cell receptor beta chains drawn from one sample of a study of metastatic and nonmetastatic thyroid tumors. With MiXCR, TCRdb called clones anew from the PCR reads. The repertoire holds tens of thousands of clones, with approximately 13% as singletons. Input material: blood. The receptor source for this set is a female donor with papillary thyroid cancer or a benign thyroid nodule (not recorded which). Some clones in this sample may be carry-over from other donors' samples. CDR3s include the opening cysteine and the closing phenylalanine or tryptophan. D genes are given only for firm matches. Rows give clone size only sometimes, using once, few, many, or a class for an expanded clone.

j_call clone_size d_call v_call cdr3_aa cdr3_nt
TRBJ2-1 - TRBD2 TRBV28 CASSLTSGSGRDEQFF TGTGCCAGCAGTCTGACTAGCGGCAGTGGTCGTGATGAGCAGTTCTTC
TRBJ2-1 many - TRBV7-9 CASSSGPLVGHQFF TGTGCCAGCAGCTCAGGACCTCTGGTAGGACATCAGTTCTTC
TRBJ2-7 many - TRBV20-1 CSARDIAQQVASYEQYF TGCAGTGCTAGAGATATAGCGCAACAGGTCGCGAGCTACGAGCAGTACTTC
TRBJ1-2 medium-sized - TRBV2 CASSLTGSYGYTF TGTGCCAGCAGTTTAACAGGGTCCTATGGCTACACCTTC
TRBJ1-4 many - TRBV11-2 CASSLVPLIGRTNEKLFF TGTGCCAGCAGCTTAGTCCCATTAATCGGCAGGACTAATGAAAAACTGTTTTTT
TRBJ2-3 - TRBD2 TRBV7-3 CASSNPRGGTDTQYF TGTGCCAGCAGTAACCCCCGGGGGGGTACAGATACGCAGTATTTT
TRBJ2-3 few TRBD2 TRBV29-1 CSVEETSGDHTDTQYF TGCAGCGTTGAAGAAACTAGCGGAGACCACACAGATACGCAGTATTTT
TRBJ1-5 many - TRBV10-1 CAILIGNGHQPQHF TGCGCCATCTTAATTGGGAACGGGCATCAGCCCCAGCATTTT
TRBJ1-1 many - TRBV11-3 CASSPTGLSEAFF TGTGCCAGCAGCCCTACAGGGTTATCGGAAGCTTTCTTT
TRBJ2-7 few - TRBV7-2 CASRQGLREQYF TGTGCCTCTAGACAGGGACTACGGGAGCAGTACTTC
TRBJ1-2 medium-sized TRBD1 TRBV6-2/TRBV6-3 CASSLDRDYGYTF TGTGCCAGCAGTCTGGACAGGGACTATGGCTACACCTTC
TRBJ2-2 many - TRBV7-3 CASSAGQTTELFF TGTGCCAGCAGCGCGGGACAGACGACAGAGCTGTTTTTT
TRBJ2-3 many - TRBV11-3 CASSERFRTDTQYF TGTGCCAGCAGCGAGCGGTTTCGCACAGATACGCAGTATTTT
TRBJ2-5 many - TRBV28 CASSFSSLLKETQYF TGTGCCAGCAGTTTTTCTTCCCTGCTAAAAGAGACCCAGTACTTC
TRBJ1-1 many - TRBV6-1 CASGFLNTEAFF TGTGCCAGCGGTTTTTTGAACACTGAAGCTTTCTTT
TRBJ2-1 medium-sized TRBD1 TRBV28 CASSYLPWTGVNEQFF TGTGCCAGCAGTTACCTCCCCTGGACAGGGGTCAATGAGCAGTTCTTC
TRBJ2-5 many TRBD1 TRBV20-1 CSARRQGPETQYF TGCAGTGCTAGAAGACAGGGGCCGGAGACCCAGTACTTC
TRBJ1-2 few TRBD1 TRBV12-3/TRBV12-4 CASSTRQGSSYGYTF TGTGCCAGCAGTACTAGACAGGGATCGAGCTATGGCTACACCTTC
TRBJ2-2 - - TRBV10-3 CAISDSTNTGELFF TGTGCCATCAGTGACAGCACGAACACCGGGGAGCTGTTTTTT
TRBJ2-7 many - TRBV28 CASSFSKTSYEQYF TGTGCCAGCAGTTTCTCAAAAACTTCCTACGAGCAGTACTTC
TRBJ2-3 many TRBD2 TRBV27 CASSSRLAGGTDTQYF TGTGCCAGCAGCTCCCGACTAGCGGGAGGCACAGATACGCAGTATTTT
TRBJ2-1 many TRBD1 TRBV29-1 CSVEENGTGPFF TGCAGCGTTGAAGAGAACGGGACAGGGCCGTTCTTC
TRBJ2-7 many - TRBV5-1 CASSPDLGASYEQYF TGCGCCAGCAGCCCGGACTTAGGGGCCTCCTACGAGCAGTACTTC
TRBJ2-3 many TRBD2 TRBV6-4 CASSDSPGLAGAVTDTQYF TGTGCCAGCAGTGACTCTCCGGGACTAGCGGGAGCGGTCACAGATACGCAGTATTTT
TRBJ2-6 many - TRBV2 CASKYRGSGANVLTF TGTGCCAGCAAATATCGGGGTTCTGGGGCCAACGTCCTGACTTTC
TRBJ2-1 - - TRBV6-1 CASALAQQFF TGTGCCAGCGCCCTCGCACAGCAGTTCTTC
TRBJ2-3 medium-sized TRBD2 TRBV27 CASSSRLAGGTDTQYF TGTGCCAGCAGTTCCCGACTAGCGGGAGGAACAGATACGCAGTATTTT
TRBJ1-1 many - TRBV11-2 CASSLRVGGEAFF TGTGCCAGCAGCTTAAGAGTCGGGGGTGAAGCTTTCTTT
TRBJ2-1 few - TRBV28 CASKSAGYSYNEQFF TGTGCCAGCAAGTCGGCAGGGTACTCCTACAATGAGCAGTTCTTC
TRBJ1-1 many - TRBV7-8 CASSWGSLNTEAFF TGTGCCAGCAGCTGGGGCAGCCTGAACACTGAAGCTTTCTTT